Described below is a single TCR beta chain sequence and its context. The immunoSEQ assay was v3. Sequencing was performed with immunoSEQ multiplex PCR; in TCRdb, only in-frame clones are kept and a portion is missing. The sample includes about 46,000 clones, about 86% of them seen just once. The data belong to a study of TIL therapy for anti-PD-1-resistant metastatic lung cancer. The time point here: pre-treatment sample, taken before nivolumab and TIL therapy. The CDR3 covers 14 residues. V dropped 5 bases and J dropped 2; count of bases not matched to a gene: 4. CDR1 MNHEY and CDR2 SMNVEV come from the germline V gene (reference sequence).

The sample consisted of blood, taken at baseline. This TCR derives from a person aged 25-79 years with non-small cell lung cancer. This chain connects TRBV27 to TRBJ2-7; 9 bases align to TRBD1. The CDR3 reads CASSVGTGPYEQYF. CDR3 sequence (DNA): TGTGCCAGCAGTGTAGGGACAGGGCCCTACGAGCAGTACTTC.